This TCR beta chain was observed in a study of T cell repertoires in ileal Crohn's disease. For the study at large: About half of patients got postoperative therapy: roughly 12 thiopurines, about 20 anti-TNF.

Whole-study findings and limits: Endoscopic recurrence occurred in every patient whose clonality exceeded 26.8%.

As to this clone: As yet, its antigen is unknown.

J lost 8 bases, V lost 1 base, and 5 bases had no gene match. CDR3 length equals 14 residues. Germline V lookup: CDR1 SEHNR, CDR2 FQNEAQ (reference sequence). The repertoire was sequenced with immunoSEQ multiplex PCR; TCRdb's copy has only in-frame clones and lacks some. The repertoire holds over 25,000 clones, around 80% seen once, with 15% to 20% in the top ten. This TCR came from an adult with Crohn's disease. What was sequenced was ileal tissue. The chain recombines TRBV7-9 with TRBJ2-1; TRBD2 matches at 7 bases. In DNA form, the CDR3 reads TGTGCCAGCAGCTTAGGGGGGGGGATTTATGAGCAGTTCTTC. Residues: CASSLGGGIYEQFF. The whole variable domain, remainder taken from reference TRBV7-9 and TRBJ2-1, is DTGVSQNPRHKITKRGQNVTFRCDPISEHNRLYWYRQTLGQGPEFLTYFQNEAQLEKSRLLSDRFSAERPKGSFSTLEIQRTEQGDSAMYLCASSLGGGIYEQFFGPGTRLTVL.